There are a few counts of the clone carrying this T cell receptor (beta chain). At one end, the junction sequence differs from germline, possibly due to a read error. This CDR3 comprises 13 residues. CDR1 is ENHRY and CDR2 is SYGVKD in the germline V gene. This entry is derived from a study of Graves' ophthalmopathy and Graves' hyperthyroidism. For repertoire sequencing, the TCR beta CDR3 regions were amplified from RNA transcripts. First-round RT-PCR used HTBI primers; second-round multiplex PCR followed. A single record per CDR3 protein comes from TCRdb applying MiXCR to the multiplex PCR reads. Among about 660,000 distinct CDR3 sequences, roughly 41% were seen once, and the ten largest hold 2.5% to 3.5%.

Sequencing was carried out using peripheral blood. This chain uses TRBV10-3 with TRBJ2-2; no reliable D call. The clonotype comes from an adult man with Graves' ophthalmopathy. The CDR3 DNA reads TGTGCCAGCAGTGTCTCGGTGTCCGGGGAGCTGTTTTTT. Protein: CASSVSVSGELFF.